Shown below are 2 T cell receptor beta chains from a single sample sequenced in a study of vaccination effects on CD4 cells after COVID-19 (dated by TCRdb to 2022 to 2024). After approximately eleven days of culture, CD4+ T cells were isolated with the EasySep CD4+ T cell isolation kit. The library was generated by the immunoSEQ multiplex PCR assay. TCRdb provides this immuneACCESS table in a form limited to in-frame rearrangements. Some clones are lacking; in checked studies, under half of them reflect an unresolved V gene, and why the rest are absent is not known. Counted in this sample were some 31,000 clones; approximately 70% of them appeared once. The ten largest clonotypes hold 3.8% of the sample. These receptors' antigens are unknown. Sequenced material: CD4+ T cells from PBMCs cultured without peptide, taken before COVID-19 vaccination. The source is a human donor who received a COVID-19 vaccine.

This chain joins TRBV7-9 and TRBJ1-2; TRBD1 might be the D (5 bases). The ends were cut back, 1 base at V and 5 bases at J, with 5 bases in the middle. The CDR3 has 12 amino acids. Germline lookup yields CDR1 SEHNR and CDR2 FQNEAQ (reference sequence). The CDR3 coding sequence is TGTGCCAGCAGCTTAGAGGGGTATGGCTACACCTTC. The encoded protein is CASSLEGYGYTF.

The V gene is TRBV4-1, the J gene TRBJ1-1; D not certain. Looked up from germline, CDR1 is MGHRA and CDR2 is YSYEKL. Trimming removed 4 bases from V and 6 bases from J, with 15 bases in between. CDR3 length: 14 residues. CDR3 loop: CASSPLTGPAEAFF. CDR3 DNA sequence: TGCGCCAGCAGCCCGCTCACTGGTCCGGCTGAAGCTTTCTTT.